This T cell receptor (beta chain) originates from a study of shared clonotypes between healthy human individuals. In germline, CDR1 is MGHDK, CDR2 SYGVNS. This CDR3 is built from 15 residues. V was shortened by 8 bases and J by 0 bases, with 14 bases between the two germline ends. Naive CD8 isolation took CD45RO-negative cells positively selected for CCR7 and excluded terminally differentiated effector memory CD45RA+ cells. TCRdb keeps only in-frame clones here, not all; method: immunoSEQ multiplex PCR. This sample carries hundreds of thousands of clones, roughly 98% of them seen once, and the ten largest clones take 0.3%.

This receptor was identified in a man aged 25-40 years in good health. Sequencing used naive CD8+ T cells sorted from blood. V usage is TRBV25-1 and J usage is TRBJ2-1, with D perhaps TRBD1 (5 bases). CDR3 bases: TGTGCCAGCGGCCTTCTAGGGGTCTCCTACAATGAGCAGTTCTTC. Encoded protein: CASGLLGVSYNEQFF. The full variable domain, with the rest looked up from reference TRBV25-1 and TRBJ2-1, is EADIYQTPRYLVIGTGKKITLECSQTMGHDKMYWYQQDPGMELHLIHYSYGVNSTEKGDLSSESTVSRIRTEHFPLTLESARPSHTSQYLCASGLLGVSYNEQFFGPGTRLTVL.